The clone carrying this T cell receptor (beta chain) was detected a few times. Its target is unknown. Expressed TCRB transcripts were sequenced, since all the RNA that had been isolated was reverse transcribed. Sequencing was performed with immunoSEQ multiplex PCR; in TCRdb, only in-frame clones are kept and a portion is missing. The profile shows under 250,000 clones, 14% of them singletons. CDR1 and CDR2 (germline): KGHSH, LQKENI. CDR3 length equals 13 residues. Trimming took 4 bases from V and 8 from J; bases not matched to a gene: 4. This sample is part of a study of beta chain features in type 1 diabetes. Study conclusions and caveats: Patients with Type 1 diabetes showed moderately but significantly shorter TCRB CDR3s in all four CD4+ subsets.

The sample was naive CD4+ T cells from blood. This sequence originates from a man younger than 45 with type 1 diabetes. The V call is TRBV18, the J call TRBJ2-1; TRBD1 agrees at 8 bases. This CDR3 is CASSRDRGDEQFF. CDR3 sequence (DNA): TGTGCCAGCTCACGCGACAGGGGCGATGAGCAGTTCTTC. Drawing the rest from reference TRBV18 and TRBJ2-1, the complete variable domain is NAGVMQNPRHLVRRRGQEARLRCSPMKGHSHVYWYRQLPEEGLKFMVYLQKENIIDESGMPKERFSAEFPKEGPSILRIQQVVRGDSAAYFCASSRDRGDEQFFGPGTRLTVL.